One T cell receptor beta chain is described in this entry. Antigen specificity is unknown. TCRdb re-analysed the 5' RACE reads in MiXCR, keeping a single row per CDR3 protein. The sample has more than 400,000 distinct CDR3 sequences, around a sixth seen once. The data originate from a study of T-cell memory formation after mild COVID-19. Study information: TCR clusters were mostly donor specific.

Study-wide points: Within pre-infection memory, some responding clones were found, suggesting cross-reactive memory joined. Clones that contracted from day 15 to 85 were balanced CD4/CD8, while later expanders leaned CD4+. SARS-CoV-2 specificity of second-wave clones peaking day 37 was unconfirmed.

The V end lost 4 bases, the J end lost 8 bases, and 10 bases lay between the germline ends. Germline CDR1 KGHDR, CDR2 SFDVKD. This CDR3 region has 12 residues. The receptor's source is an adult woman who had mild COVID-19 (a few samples of this study predate the infection). Cell type and time point are not known. This sequence joins TRBV24-1 and TRBJ1-1; D is unclear. What was sequenced was PBMCs or a T cell subset sorted from them (not recorded which). CDR3 nucleotides: TGTGCCACCAGTGACCCCGGGGAGGAAGCTTTCTTT. This gives the protein CATSDPGEEAFF.